These T cell receptor beta chains were read from a single sample in a study of T cells in tuberculosis. Profiling relied on immunoSEQ multiplex PCR, and the TCRdb table lists in-frame clones only, not all of them. The sample lists roughly 28,000 clones; 85% to 90% were seen once. Sequencing was carried out using PBMCs. These receptors were taken from a donor between 10 and 35 years old with latent tuberculosis or without tuberculosis infection. The CDR3 runs from the conserved cysteine through the conserved F or W. The D gene is left open where the match is weak. Some rows have no size entry. The others give once, few or many, or a class for an expanded clone.

TRBJ1-2,TRBV27,.,.,CASREVGAGYTF,TGTGCCAGCAGAGAAGTGGGGGCTGGCTACACCTTC
TRBJ1-1,TRBV7-2,.,.,CASSPGGGWGEEGNTEAFF,TGTGCCAGCAGCCCCGGTGGAGGATGGGGGGAAGAAGGGAACACTGAAGCTTTCTTT
TRBJ2-7,TRBV28,few,.,CASSTVRGYEQYF,TGTGCCAGCAGTACAGTAAGGGGCTACGAGCAGTACTTC
TRBJ2-5,TRBV7-9,.,TRBD2,CASSSGLAGQETQYF,TGTGCCAGCAGCTCGGGACTAGCGGGCCAAGAGACCCAGTACTTC
TRBJ1-2,TRBV6-1,.,TRBD1,CASVRDRVNYGYTF,TGTGCCAGCGTCCGGGACAGGGTCAACTATGGCTACACCTTC
TRBJ2-2,TRBV25-1,.,TRBD2,CASSDGLAGGTGELFF,TGTGCCAGCAGTGACGGACTAGCGGGGGGAACCGGGGAGCTGTTTTTT
TRBJ1-3,TRBV7-6,.,.,CASSLGRGGNTIYF,TGTGCCAGCAGCTTAGGAAGGGGTGGAAACACCATATATTTT
TRBJ2-5,TRBV27,.,TRBD2,CASSLLRGALETQYF,TGTGCCAGCAGTCTACTGCGGGGGGCCTTAGAGACCCAGTACTTC
TRBJ2-1,TRBV7-3,.,TRBD2,CASSLSGLARNNEQFF,TGTGCCAGCAGCTTATCTGGACTAGCTCGAAACAATGAGCAGTTCTTC
TRBJ2-1,TRBV10-3,.,TRBD2,CAISELAGVTYNEQFF,TGTGCCATCAGTGAGCTAGCGGGGGTTACATACAATGAGCAGTTCTTC
TRBJ1-6,TRBV9,.,TRBD1,CASSGRQGPNSPLHF,TGTGCCAGCAGCGGGCGACAGGGCCCTAATTCACCCCTCCACTTT
TRBJ2-1,TRBV2,.,TRBD1,CASSRQGSNYNEQFF,TGTGCCAGCAGTAGACAGGGGAGTAACTACAATGAGCAGTTCTTC
TRBJ1-5,TRBV28,.,.,CATPGEGPKNQPQHF,TGTGCCACCCCAGGGGAAGGCCCGAAAAATCAGCCCCAGCATTTT
TRBJ2-4,TRBV28,.,.,CASSPTSGNRNIQYF,TGTGCCAGCAGTCCGACCTCAGGGAATAGAAACATTCAGTACTTC
TRBJ1-4,TRBV9,.,.,CASSVDQGFEKLFF,TGTGCCAGCAGCGTAGATCAGGGGTTCGAAAAACTGTTTTTT
TRBJ2-2,TRBV6-5,.,.,CASSRGGAKAGELFF,TGTGCCAGCAGCCGAGGGGGGGCAAAGGCCGGGGAGCTGTTTTTT
TRBJ1-1,TRBV7-2,.,TRBD1,CASRTSGGTEAFF,TGTGCCAGCAGAACCTCAGGGGGCACTGAAGCTTTCTTT
TRBJ1-1,TRBV25-1,.,.,CASRGPNTEAFF,TGTGCCAGCAGGGGGCCGAACACTGAAGCTTTCTTT
TRBJ1-1,TRBV4-3,.,.,CASSQERNTEAFF,TGCGCCAGCAGCCAAGAGCGGAACACTGAAGCTTTCTTT
TRBJ1-4,TRBV27,.,.,CASSLTGNSEKLFF,TGTGCCAGCAGCCTTACAGGCAATTCGGAAAAACTGTTTTTT
TRBJ2-3,TRBV7-9,.,.,CASSLEGVDTQYF,TGTGCCAGCAGCTTAGAAGGGGTGGATACGCAGTATTTT
TRBJ1-5,TRBV6-4,.,.,CASGAYFWAGKGQPQHF,TGTGCCAGCGGAGCATACTTCTGGGCAGGGAAGGGTCAGCCCCAGCATTTT
TRBJ1-1,TRBV5-4,.,.,CASSLLGGHIEAFF,TGTGCCAGCAGCTTATTGGGGGGGCACATTGAAGCTTTCTTT
TRBJ1-6,TRBV10-2,.,.,CASRDKRNSPLHF,TGCGCCAGCAGGGACAAGAGGAATTCACCCCTCCACTTT
TRBJ1-2,TRBV28,.,TRBD1,CASSLLQGDGGYTF,TGTGCCAGCAGTTTATTACAGGGGGACGGTGGCTACACCTTC
TRBJ1-2,TRBV7-8,.,.,CASSAEPTGYGYTF,TGTGCCAGCAGCGCCGAACCTACAGGATACGGCTACACCTTC
TRBJ2-4,TRBV6-1,.,TRBD1,CASRRDRSKNIQYF,TGTGCCAGCAGGCGGGACAGGTCCAAAAACATTCAGTACTTC
TRBJ2-5,TRBV5-4,.,TRBD1,CASSPQAGGIETQYF,TGTGCCAGCAGCCCACAGGCAGGGGGTATTGAGACCCAGTACTTC
TRBJ2-5,TRBV7-8,.,TRBD2,CASSLGRKTSGETQYF,TGTGCCAGCAGCTTAGGCCGGAAGACTAGCGGGGAGACCCAGTACTTC
TRBJ2-5,TRBV25-1,.,TRBD1,CASSESGQGVQETQYF,TGTGCCAGCAGTGAGTCAGGACAGGGGGTCCAAGAGACCCAGTACTTC
TRBJ2-1,TRBV6-1,.,TRBD1,CATGTGDYNEQFF,TGTGCCACCGGGACAGGGGACTACAATGAGCAGTTCTTC
TRBJ2-1,TRBV15,.,TRBD2,CATRAAGWGGEQFF,TGTGCCACCAGGGCTGCGGGGTGGGGGGGTGAGCAGTTCTTC
TRBJ1-4,TRBV19,.,.,CAAKDSGETNEKLFF,TGTGCCGCCAAGGACAGCGGGGAAACTAATGAAAAACTGTTTTTT
TRBJ1-2,TRBV27,.,TRBD1,CASSTRDQGGCTF,TGTGCCAGCAGTACCCGGGACCAAGGGGGCTGCACCTTC
TRBJ1-1,TRBV2,.,.,CASSAQGEWEAFF,TGTGCCAGCAGTGCACAGGGTGAATGGGAAGCTTTCTTT
TRBJ2-7,TRBV6-5,medium-sized,.,CASSYYSGVDEQYF,TGTGCCAGCAGTTACTATTCGGGTGTAGACGAGCAGTACTTC
TRBJ2-6,TRBV19,.,TRBD2,CASSIGRGAYSGANVLTF,TGTGCCAGTAGTATCGGGAGGGGGGCCTACTCTGGGGCCAACGTCCTGACTTTC
TRBJ2-3,TRBV5-8,.,.,CASSLVLGMDTQYF,TGTGCCAGCAGCTTAGTACTCGGGATGGATACGCAGTATTTT
TRBJ1-4,TRBV4-1,.,TRBD1,CASSQTGGGKLFF,TGCGCCAGCAGCCAAACAGGGGGGGGAAAACTGTTTTTT
TRBJ1-2,TRBV2,.,TRBD1,CASKRGRTGWNYGYTF,TGTGCCAGCAAGAGGGGCAGGACAGGATGGAACTATGGCTACACCTTC
TRBJ1-5,TRBV25-1,.,.,CASSEEGKPQHF,TGTGCCAGCAGTGAAGAGGGAAAGCCCCAGCATTTT
TRBJ1-2,TRBV29-1,once,.,CSVMTSTNYGYTF,TGCAGCGTGATGACATCTACTAACTATGGCTACACCTTC
TRBJ2-2,TRBV4-1,.,.,CASSQPSGNTGELFF,TGCGCCAGCAGCCAACCGTCGGGGAACACCGGGGAGCTGTTTTTT
TRBJ2-2,TRBV7-2,once,.,CASSLVGGNTGELFF,TGTGCCAGCAGCTTAGTGGGGGGGAACACCGGGGAGCTGTTTTTT
TRBJ1-1,TRBV5-1,.,TRBD1,CASSLVGRGTEAFF,TGCGCCAGCAGCTTGGTAGGCAGGGGGACTGAAGCTTTCTTT
TRBJ1-2,TRBV7-2,once,.,CASSSPSYRAPIYGYTF,TGTGCCAGCAGCTCCCCCTCCTACAGGGCCCCGATTTATGGCTACACCTTC
TRBJ1-1,TRBV7-9,.,.,CASSFLGREAFF,TGTGCCAGCAGCTTTCTTGGGAGAGAAGCTTTCTTT
TRBJ2-7,TRBV25-1,.,.,CASSEQGSFEQYF,TGTGCCAGCAGTGAACAGGGATCCTTCGAGCAGTACTTC
TRBJ2-2,TRBV29-1,.,TRBD1,CSVEHDRVPGELFF,TGCAGCGTTGAACATGACAGGGTTCCCGGGGAGCTGTTTTTT
TRBJ1-6,TRBV7-2,few,TRBD1,CASSQGDRGSPLHF,TGTGCCAGCAGCCAGGGAGACAGGGGATCACCCCTCCACTTT
TRBJ1-1,TRBV6-5,.,.,CASSQGPNTEAFF,TGTGCCAGCTCCCAGGGGCCGAACACTGAAGCTTTCTTT
TRBJ2-1,TRBV27,once,.,CASSLGGLTEQFF,TGTGCCAGCAGCCTAGGGGGACTAACAGAGCAGTTCTTC
TRBJ2-1,TRBV2,.,.,CASSESLFNEQFF,TGTGCCAGCAGTGAGTCTCTATTCAATGAGCAGTTCTTC
TRBJ2-2,TRBV28,.,TRBD2,CASRRGGAVTGELFF,TGTGCCAGCAGACGCGGGGGGGCCGTCACCGGGGAGCTGTTTTTT
TRBJ1-4,TRBV7-9,.,.,CASSLAASGYNEKLFF,TGTGCCAGCAGCTTAGCAGCCAGCGGGTATAATGAAAAACTGTTTTTT